This T cell receptor (beta chain) derives from a study of blood T cell repertoires in COVID-19. About the research overall: Acute and convalescent COVID-19 samples came from the United States, Italy and Spain. T cells, B-cell-depleted T cells, or PBMCs supplied cDNA or gDNA.

Germline assignment: CDR1 SGHNT and CDR2 YYREEE (reference sequence). CDR3 size: 15 residues. V was cut by 1 base and J by 0 bases, with 10 bases left in between. Authors' analysis steps: For nucleated cells, counts were estimated from reference gene primer amplification. Clones were read by immunoSEQ multiplex PCR, and TCRdb kept only the in-frame ones, dropping some. D and trimming come from the DNA, and the V and J calls and clone size come from that table. The profile shows about 100,000 clones, more than 85% of them singletons. This rearrangement joins TRBV5-4 to TRBJ1-1; no clear D gene. The sequencing sample was made of peripheral blood. This receptor was obtained from a man aged 25 to 45 in a cohort sampled during active COVID-19. Here the CDR3 DNA reads TGTGCCAGCAGCTTGCTTCGGTCAATGAACACTGAAGCTTTCTTT. Translation: CASSLLRSMNTEAFF.